A single sample gave rise to the 30 T cell receptor beta chains below, sequenced in a study of PD-1 blockade in classical Hodgkin lymphoma. Following autologous stem cell transplantation, relapse occurred in every patient, and exposure to brentuximab vedotin varied. The data were produced by immunoSEQ multiplex PCR, yet TCRdb's version contains in-frame clones alone and is incomplete. This table has about 35,000 clones, over 60% appearing once. The specimen was peripheral blood mononuclear cells (PBMCs), collected before the second cycle of nivolumab. All receptors come from a human donor with classical Hodgkin lymphoma.

This chain uses TRBV7-9 with TRBJ1-1, with no clear D. In germline, CDR1 is SEHNR, CDR2 FQNEAQ (reference sequence). Trimming took 2 bases from V and 8 from J, leaving 9 bases between them. This CDR3 region has 12 residues. The CDR3 DNA is TGTGCCAGCAGCTTATACGTGGTGGAAGCTTTCTTT. Translating gives CASSLYVVEAFF. Variable domain in full (rest from reference TRBV7-9 and TRBJ1-1): DTGVSQNPRHKITKRGQNVTFRCDPISEHNRLYWYRQTLGQGPEFLTYFQNEAQLEKSRLLSDRFSAERPKGSFSTLEIQRTEQGDSAMYLCASSLYVVEAFFGQGTRLTVV.

This clone was observed a single time. The chain combines TRBV7-2 with TRBJ2-2; D not certain. The CDR3 extends over 14 amino acids. CDR1 and CDR2 (germline): SGHTA, FQGNSA. V lost 5 bases to trimming and J lost 1 base, with 8 bases between them. The CDR3: CASSQERNTGELFF. CDR3 in DNA: TGTGCCAGCAGCCAAGAGAGGAACACCGGGGAGCTGTTTTTT.

The V and J genes are TRBV19 and TRBJ1-6; D might be TRBD1 (6 bases). The CDR3 is made up of 15 amino acids. In germline, CDR1 is LNHDA, CDR2 SQIVND (reference sequence). Deletions cut 5 bases from V and 3 bases from J, with 11 bases between. CDR3 loop: CASSSTGHYNSPLHF. The CDR3 region has the DNA TGTGCCAGTAGTTCCACAGGGCACTATAATTCACCCCTCCACTTT.

This clone was seen only a few times. V is TRBV6-6 and J is TRBJ2-1; D unclear. CDR1 and CDR2 (germline): MNHNY, SVGAGI (reference sequence). This CDR3 comprises 15 residues. Deletions cut 5 bases from V and 0 bases from J, with 11 bases between. The CDR3 sequence: CASSPDKSSYNEQFF. The CDR3 coding sequence is TGTGCCAGCAGTCCCGACAAGAGCTCCTACAATGAGCAGTTCTTC.

This CDR3 reads CASSSGGAGYNEQFF. CDR3 nucleotides: TGTGCCAGCAGTTCAGGGGGCGCGGGCTACAATGAGCAGTTCTTC. This rearrangement joins TRBV5-4 to TRBJ2-1; TRBD1 agrees at 8 bases. Trimming cost V 5 bases and J 3 bases; bases outside gene matches: 7. The CDR3 runs 15 residues. CDR1 and CDR2 (germline): SGHNT, YYREEE (reference sequence).

The J gene is TRBJ2-5, the V gene TRBV6-5; 8 bases align to TRBD2. The CDR3 has 15 residues. Germline lookup yields CDR1 MNHEY and CDR2 SVGAGI. The V gene end was trimmed by 2 bases and the J gene end by 2 bases; junction bases not matched to a gene: 4. DNA for the CDR3: TGTGCCAGCAGTTACGGGGGACTAGAGCAAGAGACCCAGTACTTC. Residues: CASSYGGLEQETQYF.

This clone was recorded many times. The chain is built from TRBV4-3 and TRBJ2-1, with no clear D. Germline V CDR1 and CDR2: LGHNA, YSLEER. Trimming stripped 4 bases from V and 8 bases from J, with 12 bases between. The CDR3 is 13 residues long. DNA for the CDR3: TGCGCCAGCAGCCCCTACCGGGCCCATGAGCAGTTCTTC. Its protein product is CASSPYRAHEQFF.

The chain carries TRBV4-2 and TRBJ1-1; D is uncertain. V shed 1 base and J shed 0 bases, with 6 bases lying between them. The CDR3 extends over 14 amino acids. Looked up from germline, CDR1 is LGHNA and CDR2 is YNFKEQ. CDR3 in amino acids: CASSQVTLNTEAFF. As DNA, the CDR3 is TGTGCCAGCAGCCAAGTAACCCTGAACACTGAAGCTTTCTTT.

This chain uses TRBV2 with TRBJ2-2; tentative D call: TRBD1 (6 bases). CDR3 length equals 16 residues. Trimming stripped 6 bases from V and 1 base from J, with 15 bases between. Germline CDR1 SNHLY, CDR2 FYNNEI. The CDR3 loop reads CASSVDRIMNTGELFF. CDR3 DNA sequence: TGTGCCAGCAGCGTCGACAGGATTATGAACACCGGGGAGCTGTTTTTT.

This chain uses TRBV2 with TRBJ2-1; 10 bases are a match to TRBD1. After removal of 6 bases from V and 14 bases from J, the junction contained 7 bases not matched to a gene. The CDR3 covers 12 residues. Germline V lookup: CDR1 SNHLY, CDR2 FYNNEI. This CDR3 reads CASRRDRGEEFF. CDR3 coding DNA: TGTGCCAGCAGGAGGGACAGGGGAGAGGAGTTCTTC.

This sequence joins TRBV4-1 and TRBJ1-4; D possibly corresponds to TRBD1 (6 bases). This CDR3 has 14 residues. CDR1 is MGHRA, CDR2 YSYEKL, per germline. The germline V and J ends were trimmed by 5 bases and 2 bases, with 9 bases remaining between them. CDR3 sequence reads: CASSLQGTNEKLFF. In nucleotides, the CDR3 is TGCGCCAGCAGCTTACAGGGTACTAATGAAAAACTGTTTTTT.

V and J are TRBV18 and TRBJ2-7; D is perhaps TRBD1 or TRBD2 (5 bases each). The V end lost 0 bases, the J end lost 2 bases, and 8 bases lay between the germline ends. Germline V CDR1 and CDR2: KGHSH, LQKENI. The CDR3 covers 14 residues. The CDR3 DNA reads TGTGCCAGCTCACCACCTGGGGACCCCTACGAGCAGTACTTC. This codes for CASSPPGDPYEQYF. Supplemented by reference TRBV18 and TRBJ2-7, the full variable domain reads NAGVMQNPRHLVRRRGQEARLRCSPMKGHSHVYWYRQLPEEGLKFMVYLQKENIIDESGMPKERFSAEFPKEGPSILRIQQVVRGDSAAYFCASSPPGDPYEQYFGPGTRLTVT.

V gene TRBV6-5 combines with J gene TRBJ1-2, with unresolved D. CDR3 length: 15 residues. The V and J ends lost 6 bases and 1 base respectively, with 15 bases between them. Germline CDR1 reads MNHEY; CDR2 reads SVGAGI. The CDR3: CASRRSENLNYGYTF. CDR3 DNA sequence: TGTGCCAGCAGGAGGAGCGAGAATCTTAACTATGGCTACACCTTC.

The rearrangement uses TRBV4-2 and TRBJ2-5; 8 bases match TRBD2. This CDR3 region has 15 residues. CDR1 and CDR2 from the germline V gene are LGHNA and YNFKEQ. V shed 1 base, J shed 4 bases, and the junction held 5 bases outside the gene matches. This CDR3 reads CASSQGARGGETQYF. Written as DNA, the CDR3 is TGTGCCAGCAGCCAAGGGGCCCGGGGGGGAGAGACCCAGTACTTC.

The chain employs TRBV2 and TRBJ2-7; D is perhaps TRBD1 (5 bases). V lost 6 bases, J lost 0 bases, and 18 bases lay in between. CDR3 size: 16 residues. Germline lookup yields CDR1 SNHLY and CDR2 FYNNEI. DNA for the CDR3: TGTGCCAGCAGAAAGCCAATCAGGGAAAGCTCCTACGAGCAGTACTTC. This encodes CASRKPIRESSYEQYF.

The V and J genes are TRBV6-5 and TRBJ2-7; the match to TRBD2 covers 13 bases. Germline lookup yields CDR1 MNHEY and CDR2 SVGAGI. The length of the CDR3 is 14 residues. Trimming cost V 6 bases and J 5 bases; bases outside gene matches: 4. The CDR3 spells CASRGLAGLNEQYF. As DNA, the CDR3 is TGTGCCAGCAGGGGACTAGCGGGGCTGAACGAGCAGTACTTC.

This clone was counted between two and nine times. In DNA, the CDR3 is TGCGCCAGCAGCCAAGATCTTGTGGGTAGCGGGGAGGAGACCCAGTACTTC. This encodes CASSQDLVGSGEETQYF. The rearrangement links TRBV4-1 to TRBJ2-5; 8 nucleotides line up with TRBD2. The trim removed 0 bases at V and 5 bases at J, leaving 11 bases unmatched. The CDR3 has 17 amino acids. Per the germline V gene, CDR1 is MGHRA and CDR2 is YSYEKL.

CDR3 loop: CASSLGRGDYNEQFF. The CDR3 nucleotides read TGTGCCAGCAGCTTAGGCAGGGGGGACTACAATGAGCAGTTCTTC. The chain couples TRBV7-9 to TRBJ2-1; D might be TRBD1 (7 bases). The CDR3 totals 15 residues. The germline V and J ends were trimmed by 1 base and 3 bases, with 10 bases remaining between them. Germline assignment: CDR1 SEHNR and CDR2 FQNEAQ (reference sequence).

This clone was observed a few times. The rearrangement links TRBV5-6 to TRBJ2-6; D not certain. The germline CDR1 and CDR2 sequences are SGHDT and YYEEEE. V lost 10 bases and J 4 bases, leaving 6 bases between the germline ends. The CDR3 spans 11 residues. This chain's CDR3 is CASQGANVLTF. In nucleotides, the CDR3 is TGTGCCTCGCAGGGGGCCAACGTCCTGACTTTC.

The gene calls are TRBV5-5 and TRBJ1-6; D ambiguous. V gave up 2 bases and J gave up 9 bases, with 12 bases separating them. The CDR3 consists of 14 residues. Germline V CDR1 and CDR2: SGHKS, YYEKEE (reference sequence). Here the CDR3 reads CASSFTAVGSPLHF. Here the CDR3 DNA reads TGTGCCAGCAGCTTTACGGCTGTCGGTTCACCCCTCCACTTT.

The gene calls are TRBV4-1 and TRBJ2-2, with 12 bases lining up with TRBD2. Germline V gene data show CDR1 as MGHRA and CDR2 as YSYEKL. The CDR3 has 16 amino acids. Losses at the gene ends were 4 bases for V and 4 bases for J; bases not matched to a gene: 4. For the CDR3, the DNA is TGCGCCAGCAGCCCTAGCGGGGGGGCGGTCACCGGGGAGCTGTTTTTT. Its translation is CASSPSGGAVTGELFF.

This clone was recorded only once. The chain links TRBV6-1 to TRBJ2-7, with TRBD1 matching 9 bases. V was pared by 8 bases and J by 2 bases, with 7 bases of the junction left unmatched. The CDR3 extends over 14 amino acids. The germline CDR1 and CDR2 sequences are MNHNS and SASEGT. CDR3 loop: CASYGQGITYEQYF. The CDR3 DNA follows: TGTGCCAGCTACGGACAGGGGATTACCTACGAGCAGTACTTC.

The genes are TRBV27 and TRBJ2-5; no firm D call. Trimming shortened V by 8 bases and J by 4 bases, and 11 bases separated the two germline ends. The CDR3 has 12 amino acids. Germline lookup yields CDR1 MNHEY and CDR2 SMNVEV (reference sequence). The CDR3 sequence is CASALPLETQYF. CDR3 nucleotides: TGTGCCAGCGCTCTTCCTCTAGAGACCCAGTACTTC.

The chain links TRBV4-3 to TRBJ1-6, with D unresolved. The germline CDR1 and CDR2 sequences are LGHNA and YSLEER. The CDR3 is 12 residues long. Trimming removed 5 bases at V and 9 bases at J, with 8 bases between. The CDR3 sequence: CASSLGGSPLHF. The CDR3 coding sequence is TGCGCCAGCAGCTTGGGAGGTTCACCCCTCCACTTT.

The CDR3 reads CASRPWAGAYEQYF. The CDR3 DNA reads as TGTGCCAGCAGACCCTGGGCGGGAGCCTACGAGCAGTACTTC. The chain uses TRBV27 and TRBJ2-7, with 7 bases matching TRBD2. The CDR3 has 14 amino acids. The V gene end was trimmed by 6 bases and the J gene end by 2 bases; junction bases not matched to a gene: 7. CDR1 MNHEY and CDR2 SMNVEV come from the germline V gene (reference sequence).

The chain joins TRBV19 to TRBJ1-2, with a weak D call TRBD1 (6 bases). Looked up from germline, CDR1 is LNHDA and CDR2 is SQIVND (reference sequence). There are 13 residues in the CDR3. V shed 6 bases and J shed 10 bases, with 18 bases lying between them. The CDR3 here is CASSLNDRPAYTF. CDR3 nucleotide sequence: TGTGCCAGTAGCCTCAACGACAGGCCCGCCTACACCTTC.

J is TRBJ2-3 and V is TRBV21-1; TRBD1 is taken as the D call from the table, unchecked against the DNA. TRBV21-1 represents a pseudogene. The CDR3 runs 16 residues. Here the CDR3 DNA reads TGTGCCAGCAGCAATCGCTTTGGACATAAGCTTGACACGCAGTATTTT. It yields the protein CASSNRFGHKLDTQYF.

For the CDR3, the DNA is TGCGCCAGCGATTCTTCTACTGGGACAGGGGAGGGGAAGACCCAGTACTTC. Protein sequence: CASDSSTGTGEGKTQYF. The chain employs TRBV5-1 and TRBJ2-5; TRBD1 matches 10 bases. The CDR3 covers 17 residues. The V and J ends lost 7 bases and 6 bases, in that order; junction bases with no gene match: 18. Germline V CDR1 and CDR2: SGHRS, YFSETQ.

This clone occurred once. The gene calls are TRBV28 and TRBJ2-1, with TRBD1 as a possible D gene (6 bases). V was clipped by 4 bases and J by 4 bases, with 11 bases between them. Germline V gene lookup returns CDR1 MDHEN and CDR2 SYDVKM. This CDR3 spans 14 amino acids. This CDR3 reads CASSSPDRYNEQFF. CDR3 nucleotides: TGTGCCAGCAGTTCCCCGGACAGATACAATGAGCAGTTCTTC.

The chain couples TRBV6-6 to TRBJ2-5, with 12 bases aligning to TRBD2. Germline V lookup: CDR1 MNHNY, CDR2 SVGAGI (reference sequence). The CDR3 has 15 residues. The V segment lost 6 bases and the J segment 5 bases; nucleotides outside the gene matches: 7. The CDR3 loop reads CASSSRTSGVETQYF. The CDR3 nucleotides are TGTGCCAGCAGCTCTCGGACTAGCGGGGTGGAGACCCAGTACTTC.